This is a list of T cell receptor beta chains from one sample in a study of post-analysis software for immune sequencing data. One entry per CDR3 protein results from TCRdb running MiXCR on the PCR reads. The sample holds 750,000 to 950,000 distinct CDR3 sequences, more than 45% seen once. Sequencing input: blood. The receptor set was obtained from a girl aged 10 to 17 with multiple sclerosis. Both conserved end residues are part of each CDR3. D genes are given only for firm matches. Clone size is stated in some rows and not others, as once, few, many or a class when expanded.

clone_size: few; j_call: TRBJ2-2; v_call: TRBV7-2; d_call: NA; cdr3_aa: CASSSDSPNTGELFF; cdr3_nt: TGTGCCAGCAGCTCTGACAGTCCGAACACCGGGGAGCTGTTTTTT
clone_size: few; j_call: TRBJ2-5; v_call: TRBV5-8; d_call: NA; cdr3_aa: CASSESGTKTQYF; cdr3_nt: TGTGCCAGCAGCGAGTCGGGGACGAAGACCCAGTACTTC
clone_size: NA; j_call: TRBJ2-6; v_call: TRBV27; d_call: TRBD1; cdr3_aa: CASSLGPVGQGLSGANVLTF; cdr3_nt: TGTGCCAGCAGTCTGGGACCTGTGGGACAGGGCCTCTCTGGGGCCAACGTCCTGACTTTC
clone_size: NA; j_call: TRBJ1-2; v_call: TRBV7-9; d_call: NA; cdr3_aa: CASSSSTAYGYTF; cdr3_nt: TGTGCCAGCAGCTCCAGCACAGCTTATGGCTACACCTTC
clone_size: NA; j_call: TRBJ2-5; v_call: TRBV7-2; d_call: NA; cdr3_aa: CASSSGTAVNEQYF; cdr3_nt: TGTGCCAGCAGCTCCGGGACTGCCGTCAATGAGCAGTACTTC
clone_size: few; j_call: TRBJ2-7; v_call: TRBV5-1; d_call: NA; cdr3_aa: CASSPSGGGYEQYF; cdr3_nt: TGCGCCAGCAGCCCTAGCGGAGGGGGGTACGAGCAGTACTTC
clone_size: NA; j_call: TRBJ2-2; v_call: TRBV9; d_call: NA; cdr3_aa: CASSVLAGELFF; cdr3_nt: TGTGCCAGCAGCGTGTTGGCCGGGGAGCTGTTTTTT
clone_size: few; j_call: TRBJ2-3; v_call: TRBV7-3; d_call: NA; cdr3_aa: CASSSPSQGTDTQYF; cdr3_nt: TGTGCCAGCAGCTCCCCTTCTCAGGGCACAGATACGCAGTATTTT
clone_size: NA; j_call: TRBJ1-1; v_call: TRBV7-9; d_call: NA; cdr3_aa: CASISVPGANTEAFF; cdr3_nt: TGTGCCAGCATCTCCGTTCCGGGGGCGAACACTGAAGCTTTCTTT
clone_size: few; j_call: TRBJ2-1; v_call: TRBV11-2; d_call: NA; cdr3_aa: CASSVTGPYNEQFF; cdr3_nt: TGTGCCAGCAGCGTGACAGGCCCCTACAATGAGCAGTTCTTC
clone_size: NA; j_call: TRBJ1-5; v_call: TRBV12-3/TRBV12-4; d_call: NA; cdr3_aa: CASRLVPQPQHF; cdr3_nt: TGTGCCAGCAGGTTAGTGCCTCAGCCCCAGCATTTT
clone_size: NA; j_call: TRBJ2-1; v_call: TRBV3-1; d_call: TRBD2; cdr3_aa: CASSQDPAGNNEQFF; cdr3_nt: TGTGCCAGCAGCCAAGATCCAGCGGGAAACAATGAGCAGTTCTTC
clone_size: NA; j_call: TRBJ2-3; v_call: TRBV28; d_call: NA; cdr3_aa: CASRSPGVGTDTRYF; cdr3_nt: TGTGCCAGCAGGTCCCCAGGCGTCGGCACAGATACGCGGTATTTT
clone_size: NA; j_call: TRBJ1-2; v_call: TRBV12-5; d_call: TRBD1; cdr3_aa: CASGTGGMYGYTF; cdr3_nt: TGTGCTAGCGGGACAGGGGGCATGTATGGCTACACCTTC
clone_size: few; j_call: TRBJ2-3; v_call: TRBV5-1; d_call: NA; cdr3_aa: CASSPERAPDRGDTQYF; cdr3_nt: TGCGCCAGCAGCCCGGAAAGAGCGCCCGACAGAGGAGATACGCAGTATTTT
clone_size: few; j_call: TRBJ2-7; v_call: TRBV2; d_call: TRBD2; cdr3_aa: CASGVGTSGRPSSSYEQYF; cdr3_nt: TGTGCCAGCGGCGTAGGGACTAGCGGGAGGCCCTCGAGCTCCTACGAGCAGTACTTC
clone_size: NA; j_call: TRBJ2-5; v_call: TRBV7-3; d_call: NA; cdr3_aa: CASTLGGSVGETQYF; cdr3_nt: TGTGCCAGCACCTTGGGTGGTAGCGTGGGGGAGACCCAGTACTTC
clone_size: NA; j_call: TRBJ2-1; v_call: TRBV7-2; d_call: NA; cdr3_aa: CASSAYSGNEQFF; cdr3_nt: TGTGCCAGCAGCGCCTATAGCGGCAATGAGCAGTTCTTC
clone_size: NA; j_call: TRBJ1-4; v_call: TRBV9; d_call: TRBD1; cdr3_aa: CASSVGAGTAEKLFF; cdr3_nt: TGTGCCAGCAGCGTAGGGGCAGGGACAGCTGAAAAACTGTTTTTT
clone_size: once; j_call: TRBJ2-3; v_call: TRBV5-5; d_call: TRBD2; cdr3_aa: CASSSIAGGSTDTQYF; cdr3_nt: TGTGCCAGCAGCTCCATAGCGGGAGGGAGCACAGATACGCAGTATTTT
clone_size: once; j_call: TRBJ1-1; v_call: TRBV6-5; d_call: TRBD1; cdr3_aa: CASSYSGQGPAEAFF; cdr3_nt: TGTGCCAGCAGTTACTCGGGACAGGGTCCGGCTGAAGCTTTCTTT
clone_size: NA; j_call: TRBJ2-7; v_call: TRBV7-7; d_call: TRBD2; cdr3_aa: CASSPSPGGSSYEQYF; cdr3_nt: TGTGCTAGCAGCCCTTCGCCGGGGGGGAGCTCCTACGAGCAGTACTTC
clone_size: once; j_call: TRBJ2-3; v_call: TRBV7-9; d_call: NA; cdr3_aa: CASSLAGGSSDTQYF; cdr3_nt: TGTGCCAGCAGCTTAGCGGGCGGCTCCTCAGATACGCAGTATTTT
clone_size: NA; j_call: TRBJ2-4; v_call: TRBV13; d_call: TRBD1; cdr3_aa: CASSFLGDRANIQYF; cdr3_nt: TGTGCCAGCAGCTTCTTGGGGGACAGGGCTAACATTCAGTACTTC
clone_size: few; j_call: TRBJ2-7; v_call: TRBV12-3/TRBV12-4; d_call: NA; cdr3_aa: CASSPAGPSYEQYF; cdr3_nt: TGTGCCAGCAGCCCCGCCGGGCCCTCCTACGAGCAGTACTTC
clone_size: few; j_call: TRBJ2-5; v_call: TRBV5-1; d_call: NA; cdr3_aa: CASAVGQETQYF; cdr3_nt: TGCGCCTCCGCGGTAGGACAAGAGACCCAGTACTTC
clone_size: once; j_call: TRBJ2-1; v_call: TRBV2; d_call: NA; cdr3_aa: CASSEPGAGNEQFF; cdr3_nt: TGTGCCAGCAGTGAACCAGGGGCTGGGAATGAGCAGTTCTTC
clone_size: once; j_call: TRBJ1-5; v_call: TRBV7-4; d_call: NA; cdr3_aa: CASSFRARTGQPQHF; cdr3_nt: TGTGCCAGCAGCTTCAGAGCGCGAACTGGTCAGCCCCAGCATTTT
clone_size: NA; j_call: TRBJ1-1; v_call: TRBV12-3/TRBV12-4; d_call: NA; cdr3_aa: CASSPGQGRGAFF; cdr3_nt: TGTGCCAGCAGTCCCGGGCAGGGACGGGGAGCTTTCTTT
clone_size: NA; j_call: TRBJ1-2; v_call: TRBV27; d_call: TRBD1; cdr3_aa: CASSPQGDGYTF; cdr3_nt: TGTGCCAGCAGTCCACAGGGGGATGGCTACACCTTC
clone_size: NA; j_call: TRBJ1-2; v_call: TRBV9; d_call: TRBD1; cdr3_aa: CASSRTGGDRYTF; cdr3_nt: TGTGCCAGCAGCCGGACAGGGGGCGACCGCTACACCTTC
clone_size: few; j_call: TRBJ1-6; v_call: TRBV6-5; d_call: NA; cdr3_aa: CASRIRESNSPLHF; cdr3_nt: TGTGCCAGCAGGATCAGGGAAAGTAATTCACCCCTCCACTTT
clone_size: once; j_call: TRBJ2-7; v_call: TRBV7-9; d_call: TRBD2; cdr3_aa: CASSLSTSGSHEQYF; cdr3_nt: TGTGCCAGCAGCTTAAGCACTAGCGGGAGTCACGAGCAGTACTTC
clone_size: NA; j_call: TRBJ2-1; v_call: TRBV5-1; d_call: NA; cdr3_aa: CASRPDLSSYNEQFF; cdr3_nt: TGCGCCAGCAGACCGGACTTGAGCTCCTACAATGAGCAGTTCTTC
clone_size: once; j_call: TRBJ2-5; v_call: TRBV11-2; d_call: NA; cdr3_aa: CASSLFGVLYF; cdr3_nt: TGTGCCAGCAGCTTATTCGGGGTACTGTACTTC
clone_size: NA; j_call: TRBJ2-3; v_call: TRBV29-1; d_call: NA; cdr3_aa: CSVGPTVTQSTDTQYF; cdr3_nt: TGCAGCGTTGGGCCGACCGTAACCCAAAGCACAGATACGCAGTATTTT
clone_size: few; j_call: TRBJ1-5; v_call: TRBV12-3/TRBV12-4; d_call: NA; cdr3_aa: CASSPDSNSNQPQHF; cdr3_nt: TGTGCCAGCAGCCCTGACAGTAATAGCAATCAGCCCCAGCATTTT
clone_size: NA; j_call: TRBJ1-1; v_call: TRBV29-1; d_call: TRBD1; cdr3_aa: CSVGQGEGTEAFF; cdr3_nt: TGCAGCGTGGGACAGGGCGAAGGTACTGAAGCTTTCTTT
clone_size: few; j_call: TRBJ2-7; v_call: TRBV7-6; d_call: TRBD1; cdr3_aa: CASSSGQGAVYEQYF; cdr3_nt: TGTGCCAGCAGCTCGGGACAGGGGGCTGTTTACGAGCAGTACTTC
clone_size: NA; j_call: TRBJ1-2; v_call: TRBV4-3; d_call: TRBD1; cdr3_aa: CASSPYRGTNYGYTF; cdr3_nt: TGCGCCAGCAGCCCGTACAGGGGTACGAACTATGGCTACACCTTC
clone_size: NA; j_call: TRBJ1-2; v_call: TRBV7-9; d_call: NA; cdr3_aa: CASSSGPGDYGYTF; cdr3_nt: TGTGCCAGCAGCTCGGGCCCGGGGGACTATGGCTACACCTTC
clone_size: NA; j_call: TRBJ1-3; v_call: TRBV29-1; d_call: TRBD1; cdr3_aa: CSVRTGGDTIYF; cdr3_nt: TGCAGCGTCAGGACAGGGGGAGACACCATATATTTT
clone_size: NA; j_call: TRBJ2-6; v_call: TRBV28; d_call: TRBD1; cdr3_aa: CASSSDRGRGSGANVLTF; cdr3_nt: TGTGCCAGCAGCTCTGACAGGGGTCGAGGTTCTGGGGCCAACGTCCTGACTTTC
clone_size: NA; j_call: TRBJ2-4; v_call: TRBV15; d_call: NA; cdr3_aa: CATSSFRTDRENIQYF; cdr3_nt: TGTGCCACCAGCAGCTTTCGAACCGACAGAGAAAACATTCAGTACTTC
clone_size: NA; j_call: TRBJ2-4; v_call: TRBV27; d_call: NA; cdr3_aa: CASSLGTPYGIQYF; cdr3_nt: TGTGCCAGTAGCCTCGGGACCCCTTATGGCATTCAGTACTTC
clone_size: NA; j_call: TRBJ2-4; v_call: TRBV7-2; d_call: TRBD2; cdr3_aa: CASSTRLAGGPGEQYF; cdr3_nt: TGTGCCAGCAGCACCAGACTAGCGGGAGGGCCGGGGGAGCAGTACTTC
clone_size: NA; j_call: TRBJ2-1; v_call: TRBV10-3; d_call: TRBD2; cdr3_aa: CAISESAGGNEQFF; cdr3_nt: TGTGCCATCAGTGAGTCGGCGGGAGGTAATGAGCAGTTCTTC
clone_size: few; j_call: TRBJ2-4; v_call: TRBV5-1; d_call: NA; cdr3_aa: CASSSYTEPNIQYF; cdr3_nt: TGCGCCAGCAGCTCTTACACGGAACCGAACATTCAGTACTTC
clone_size: few; j_call: TRBJ2-7; v_call: TRBV28; d_call: NA; cdr3_aa: CARDLSRDRRYYEQYF; cdr3_nt: TGTGCCAGAGATCTAAGCAGAGACAGGCGATACTACGAGCAGTACTTC
clone_size: NA; j_call: TRBJ2-7; v_call: TRBV11-2; d_call: NA; cdr3_aa: CASSLEFGLNFYEQYF; cdr3_nt: TGTGCCAGCAGCTTAGAATTCGGACTGAATTTCTACGAGCAGTACTTC
clone_size: few; j_call: TRBJ2-7; v_call: TRBV4-3; d_call: TRBD2; cdr3_aa: CASSQNSLLAGGAYEQYF; cdr3_nt: TGCGCCAGCAGCCAAAATTCCCTTCTAGCGGGAGGAGCCTACGAGCAGTACTTC
clone_size: few; j_call: TRBJ2-7; v_call: TRBV20-1; d_call: NA; cdr3_aa: CSAADYEQYF; cdr3_nt: TGCAGTGCGGCAGACTACGAGCAGTACTTC
clone_size: NA; j_call: TRBJ2-3; v_call: TRBV10-3; d_call: TRBD2; cdr3_aa: CAISESGLAAPRADTQYF; cdr3_nt: TGTGCCATCAGTGAGTCCGGTCTAGCGGCCCCCCGAGCGGATACGCAGTATTTT
clone_size: few; j_call: TRBJ2-7; v_call: TRBV4-3; d_call: NA; cdr3_aa: CASSQTTPRDEQYF; cdr3_nt: TGCGCCAGCAGCCAAACTACCCCTCGGGACGAGCAGTACTTC
clone_size: NA; j_call: TRBJ2-4; v_call: TRBV18; d_call: NA; cdr3_aa: CASSSTVVGSGQYF; cdr3_nt: TGTGCCAGCTCATCGACGGTGGTGGGCTCCGGGCAGTACTTC